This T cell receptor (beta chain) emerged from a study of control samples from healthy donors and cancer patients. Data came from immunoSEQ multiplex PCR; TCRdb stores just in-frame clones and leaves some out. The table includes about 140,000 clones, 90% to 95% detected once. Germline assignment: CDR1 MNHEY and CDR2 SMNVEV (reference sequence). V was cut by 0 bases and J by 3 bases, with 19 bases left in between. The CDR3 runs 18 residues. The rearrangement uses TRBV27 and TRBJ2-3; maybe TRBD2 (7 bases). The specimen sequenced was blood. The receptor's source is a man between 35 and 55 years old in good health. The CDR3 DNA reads TGTGCCAGCAGTTTATCGATAGGGCGGGGGCCGGGTACAGATACGCAGTATTTT. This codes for CASSLSIGRGPGTDTQYF.